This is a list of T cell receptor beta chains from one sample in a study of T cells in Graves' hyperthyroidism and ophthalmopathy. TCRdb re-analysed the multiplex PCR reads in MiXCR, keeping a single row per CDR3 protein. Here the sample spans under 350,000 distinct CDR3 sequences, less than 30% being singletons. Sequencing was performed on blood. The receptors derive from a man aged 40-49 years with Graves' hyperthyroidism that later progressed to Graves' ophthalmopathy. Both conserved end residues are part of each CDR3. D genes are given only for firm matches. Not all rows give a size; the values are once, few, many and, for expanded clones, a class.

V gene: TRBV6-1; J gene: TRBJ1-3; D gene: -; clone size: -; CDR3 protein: CASTEGGSLSGNTIYF; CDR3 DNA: TGTGCCAGCACCGAAGGAGGGAGTCTCTCTGGAAACACCATATATTTT
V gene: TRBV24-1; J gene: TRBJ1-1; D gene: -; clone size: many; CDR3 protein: CATSAPGEGEAFF; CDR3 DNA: TGTGCCACCAGTGCCCCAGGGGAGGGTGAAGCTTTCTTT
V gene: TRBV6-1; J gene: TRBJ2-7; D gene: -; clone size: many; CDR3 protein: CASSRGDSYEQYF; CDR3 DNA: TGTGCCAGCTCCCGCGGGGACTCCTACGAGCAGTACTTC
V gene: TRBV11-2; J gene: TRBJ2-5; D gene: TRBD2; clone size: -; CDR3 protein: CASRRRLAGRTQETQYF; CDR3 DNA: TGTGCCAGCAGACGAAGACTAGCGGGGAGGACCCAAGAGACCCAGTACTTC
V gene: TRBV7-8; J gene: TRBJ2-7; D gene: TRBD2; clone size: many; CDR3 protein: CASSLALAGVYEQYF; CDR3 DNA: TGTGCCAGCAGCTTAGCACTAGCGGGAGTCTACGAGCAGTACTTC
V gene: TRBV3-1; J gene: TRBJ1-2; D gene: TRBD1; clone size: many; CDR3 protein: CATSDRAIYGYTF; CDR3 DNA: TGTGCCACCTCGGACAGGGCGATTTATGGCTACACCTTC
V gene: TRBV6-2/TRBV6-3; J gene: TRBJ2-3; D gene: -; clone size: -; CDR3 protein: CASSPRLALGLTDTQYF; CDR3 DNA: TGTGCCAGCAGTCCTCGTTTGGCTCTTGGTCTCACAGATACGCAGTATTTT
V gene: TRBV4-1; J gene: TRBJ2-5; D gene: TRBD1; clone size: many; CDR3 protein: CASSQTGARETQYF; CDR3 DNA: TGCGCCAGCAGCCAGACAGGGGCAAGGGAGACCCAGTACTTC
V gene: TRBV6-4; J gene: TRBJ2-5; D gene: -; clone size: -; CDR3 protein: CASSYSGLTPQETQYF; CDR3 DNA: TGTGCCAGCAGTTACTCAGGCTTGACTCCGCAAGAGACCCAGTACTTC
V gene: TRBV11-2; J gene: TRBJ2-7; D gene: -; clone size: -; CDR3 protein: CASSLEPGTNEQYF; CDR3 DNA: TGTGCCAGCAGCTTAGAACCGGGAACAAACGAGCAGTACTTC
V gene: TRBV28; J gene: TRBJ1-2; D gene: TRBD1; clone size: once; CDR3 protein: CASSLRGRNYGYTF; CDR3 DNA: TGTGCCAGCAGTTTGAGGGGGCGAAACTATGGCTACACCTTC
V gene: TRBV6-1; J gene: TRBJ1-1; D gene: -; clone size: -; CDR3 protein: CASSENPDRPNTEAFF; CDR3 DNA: TGTGCCAGCAGTGAAAATCCCGACAGGCCGAACACTGAAGCTTTCTTT
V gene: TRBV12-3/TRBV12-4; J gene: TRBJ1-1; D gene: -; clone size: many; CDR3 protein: CASTSLRGTEAFF; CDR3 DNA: TGTGCCAGCACCTCCCTACGGGGGACTGAAGCTTTCTTT
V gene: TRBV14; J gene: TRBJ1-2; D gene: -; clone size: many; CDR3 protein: CASSQDYLNYGYTF; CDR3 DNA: TGTGCCAGCAGCCAAGATTACCTTAACTATGGCTACACCTTC
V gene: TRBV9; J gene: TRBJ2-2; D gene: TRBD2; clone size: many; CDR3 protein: CASSFTSDTGELFF; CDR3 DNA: TGTGCCAGCAGCTTTACTAGCGACACCGGGGAGCTGTTTTTT
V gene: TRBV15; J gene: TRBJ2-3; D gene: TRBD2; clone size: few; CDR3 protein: CATSTGTSPDTQYF; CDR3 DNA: TGTGCCACCAGCACCGGGACTAGCCCCGATACGCAGTATTTT
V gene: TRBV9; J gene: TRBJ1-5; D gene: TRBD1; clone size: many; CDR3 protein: CASSAGTVNQPQHF; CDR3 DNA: TGTGCCAGCAGCGCCGGGACAGTCAATCAGCCCCAGCATTTT
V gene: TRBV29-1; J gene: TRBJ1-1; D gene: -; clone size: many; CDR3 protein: CSVRQLNTEAFF; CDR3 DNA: TGCAGCGTTAGACAGCTGAACACTGAAGCTTTCTTT
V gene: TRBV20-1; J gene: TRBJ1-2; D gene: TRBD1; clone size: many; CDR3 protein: CSARDGTGEGYTF; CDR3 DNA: TGCAGTGCTAGAGATGGGACAGGGGAAGGCTACACCTTC
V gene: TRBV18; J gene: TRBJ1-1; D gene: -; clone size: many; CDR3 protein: CASSPRALGTEAFF; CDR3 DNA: TGTGCCAGCTCACCACGGGCTTTGGGGACAGAAGCTTTCTTT
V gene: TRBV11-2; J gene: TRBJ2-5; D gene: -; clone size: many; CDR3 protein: CASRHTTGAQETQYF; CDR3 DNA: TGTGCCAGCAGACATACTACTGGAGCACAAGAGACCCAGTACTTC
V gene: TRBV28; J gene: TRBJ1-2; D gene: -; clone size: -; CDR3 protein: CASSPIGYGYTF; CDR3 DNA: TGTGCCAGCAGTCCAATCGGCTATGGCTACACCTTC
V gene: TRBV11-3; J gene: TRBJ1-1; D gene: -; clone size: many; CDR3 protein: CASSLGGDDTEAFF; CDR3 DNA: TGTGCCAGCAGCTTAGGGGGTGACGACACTGAAGCTTTCTTT
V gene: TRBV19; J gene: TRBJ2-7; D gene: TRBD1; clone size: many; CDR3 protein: CASRGSGTGSREQYF; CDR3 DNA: TGTGCCAGTAGAGGCTCCGGGACAGGTTCTCGCGAGCAGTACTTC
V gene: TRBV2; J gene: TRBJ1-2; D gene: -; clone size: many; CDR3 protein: CASSSIYGYTF; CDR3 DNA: TGTGCCAGCAGCTCCATTTATGGCTACACCTTC
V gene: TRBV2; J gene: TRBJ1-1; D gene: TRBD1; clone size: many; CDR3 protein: CASRRQGGVGTEAFF; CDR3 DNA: TGTGCCAGCAGACGACAGGGAGGAGTGGGCACTGAAGCTTTCTTT
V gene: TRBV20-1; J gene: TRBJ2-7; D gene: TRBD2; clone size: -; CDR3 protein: CSARATSGSVYEQYF; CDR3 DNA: TGCAGTGCTAGAGCGACAAGCGGGAGTGTGTACGAGCAGTACTTC
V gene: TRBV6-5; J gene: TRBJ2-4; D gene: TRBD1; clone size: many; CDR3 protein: CASSYRDRVNIQYF; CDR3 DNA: TGTGCCAGCAGTTACAGGGACAGGGTCAACATTCAGTACTTC
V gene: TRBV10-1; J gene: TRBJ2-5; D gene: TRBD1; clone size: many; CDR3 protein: CASSEGTGGRETQYF; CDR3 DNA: TGCGCCAGCAGTGAGGGGACAGGGGGCAGGGAGACCCAGTACTTC
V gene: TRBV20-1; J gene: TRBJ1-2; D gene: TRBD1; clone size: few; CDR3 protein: CSAGEGTGRRDRGYTF; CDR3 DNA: TGCAGTGCTGGGGAGGGGACAGGGAGGAGGGACCGAGGCTACACCTTC
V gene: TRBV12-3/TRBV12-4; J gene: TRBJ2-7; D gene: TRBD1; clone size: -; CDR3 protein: CASSSPGTGYEQYF; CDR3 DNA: TGTGCCAGCAGTTCTCCCGGGACAGGCTACGAGCAGTACTTC
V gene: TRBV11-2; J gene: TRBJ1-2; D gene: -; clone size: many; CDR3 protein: CATSGGNYGYTF; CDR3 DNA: TGTGCCACCAGCGGGGGGAACTATGGCTACACCTTC
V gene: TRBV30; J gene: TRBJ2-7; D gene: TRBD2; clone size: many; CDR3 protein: CAWSLTSGTEEQYF; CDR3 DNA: TGTGCCTGGAGTTTGACTAGCGGGACTGAGGAGCAGTACTTC
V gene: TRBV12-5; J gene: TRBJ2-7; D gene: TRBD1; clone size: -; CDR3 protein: CASAPGTVTYEQYF; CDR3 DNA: TGTGCTAGTGCCCCTGGGACAGTCACCTACGAGCAGTACTTC
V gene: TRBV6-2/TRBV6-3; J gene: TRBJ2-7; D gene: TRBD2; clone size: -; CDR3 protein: CASSYRRGSSGRAPRHEQYF; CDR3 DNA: TGTGCCAGCAGTTACCGCCGTGGGTCTAGCGGGAGGGCCCCTCGGCACGAGCAGTACTTC
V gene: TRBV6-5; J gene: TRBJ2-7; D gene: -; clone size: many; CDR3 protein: CASSYSRDTRGEQYF; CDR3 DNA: TGTGCCAGCAGTTACTCACGGGACACGCGTGGGGAGCAGTACTTC
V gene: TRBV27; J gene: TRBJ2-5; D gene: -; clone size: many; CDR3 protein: CASSLFSTMETQYF; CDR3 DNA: TGTGCCAGCAGTTTATTTTCAACAATGGAGACCCAGTACTTC
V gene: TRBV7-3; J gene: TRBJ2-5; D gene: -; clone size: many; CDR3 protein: CASSLGASQETQYF; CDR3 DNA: TGTGCCAGCAGCTTAGGCGCTAGCCAAGAGACCCAGTACTTC
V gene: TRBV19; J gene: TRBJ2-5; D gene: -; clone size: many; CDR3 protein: CASKKSYSQETQYF; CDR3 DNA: TGTGCCAGTAAGAAAAGCTACAGCCAAGAGACCCAGTACTTC
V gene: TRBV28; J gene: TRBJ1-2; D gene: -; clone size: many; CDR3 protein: CASSPGALGGYTF; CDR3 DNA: TGTGCCAGCAGCCCAGGGGCTCTAGGTGGCTACACCTTC
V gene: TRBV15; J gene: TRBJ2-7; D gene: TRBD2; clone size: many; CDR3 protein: CATRMGGGPYEQYF; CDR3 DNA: TGTGCCACCAGAATGGGGGGAGGGCCGTACGAGCAGTACTTC
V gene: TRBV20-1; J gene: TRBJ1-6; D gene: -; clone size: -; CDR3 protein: CSASRTANSPLHF; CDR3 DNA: TGCAGTGCTAGCCGGACAGCAAATTCACCCCTCCACTTT
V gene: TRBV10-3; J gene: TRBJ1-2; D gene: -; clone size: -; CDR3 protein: CAISESEGDYGYTF; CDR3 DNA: TGTGCCATCAGTGAGTCGGAGGGGGACTATGGCTACACCTTC
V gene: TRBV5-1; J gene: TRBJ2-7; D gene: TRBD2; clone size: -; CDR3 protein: CASRFGLAGVGEQYF; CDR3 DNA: TGCGCCAGCAGATTCGGACTAGCGGGAGTAGGCGAGCAGTACTTC
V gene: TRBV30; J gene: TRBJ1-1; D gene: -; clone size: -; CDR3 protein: CAWSRLTNTEAFF; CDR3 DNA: TGTGCCTGGAGTCGGCTGACGAACACTGAAGCTTTCTTT
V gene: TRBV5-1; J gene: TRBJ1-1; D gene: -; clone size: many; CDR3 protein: CASSLSPVGRGTEAFF; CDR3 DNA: TGCGCCAGCAGCTTGAGTCCGGTGGGGCGAGGTACTGAAGCTTTCTTT
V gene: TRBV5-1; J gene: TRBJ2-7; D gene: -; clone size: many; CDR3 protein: CASSSWQDESEQYF; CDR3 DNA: TGCGCCAGCAGCTCCTGGCAGGACGAGAGCGAGCAGTACTTC
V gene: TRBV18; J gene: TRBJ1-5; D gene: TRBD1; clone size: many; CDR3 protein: CASSPGQGSQPQHF; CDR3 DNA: TGTGCCAGCTCACCCGGACAGGGGAGTCAGCCCCAGCATTTT
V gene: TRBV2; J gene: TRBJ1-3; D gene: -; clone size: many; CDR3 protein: CASGRAGNTIYF; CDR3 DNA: TGTGCCAGCGGCAGGGCTGGAAACACCATATATTTT
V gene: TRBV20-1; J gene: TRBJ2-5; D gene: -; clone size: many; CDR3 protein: CSATGPETQYF; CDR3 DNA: TGCAGTGCTACCGGCCCCGAGACCCAGTACTTC
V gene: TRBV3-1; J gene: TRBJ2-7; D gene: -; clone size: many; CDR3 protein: CASSQDFVGAATYEQYF; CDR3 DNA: TGTGCCAGCAGCCAAGATTTCGTAGGGGCCGCAACCTACGAGCAGTACTTC
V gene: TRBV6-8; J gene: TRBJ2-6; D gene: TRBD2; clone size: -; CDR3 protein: CASSSAVSGILPGANVLTF; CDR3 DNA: TGTGCCAGCAGTTCCGCCGTTAGCGGGATTCTCCCTGGGGCCAACGTCCTGACTTTC
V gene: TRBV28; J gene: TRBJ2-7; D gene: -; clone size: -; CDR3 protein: CASSLPGGGPYEQYF; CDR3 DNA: TGTGCCAGCAGTTTACCGGGTGGCGGGCCCTACGAGCAGTACTTC
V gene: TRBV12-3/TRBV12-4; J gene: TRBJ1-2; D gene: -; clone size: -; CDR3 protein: CASSKPGVNYGCTF; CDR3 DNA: TGTGCCAGCAGTAAGCCAGGAGTTAACTATGGCTGCACCTTC
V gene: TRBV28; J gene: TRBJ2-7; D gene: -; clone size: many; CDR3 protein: CASSPPARTAEGYF; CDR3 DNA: TGTGCCAGCAGCCCACCCGCCCGGACCGCGGAGGGGTACTTC
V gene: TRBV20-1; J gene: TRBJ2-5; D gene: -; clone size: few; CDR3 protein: CSARRGRGQETQYF; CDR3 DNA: TGCAGTGCTAGGCGGGGACGGGGCCAAGAGACCCAGTACTTC